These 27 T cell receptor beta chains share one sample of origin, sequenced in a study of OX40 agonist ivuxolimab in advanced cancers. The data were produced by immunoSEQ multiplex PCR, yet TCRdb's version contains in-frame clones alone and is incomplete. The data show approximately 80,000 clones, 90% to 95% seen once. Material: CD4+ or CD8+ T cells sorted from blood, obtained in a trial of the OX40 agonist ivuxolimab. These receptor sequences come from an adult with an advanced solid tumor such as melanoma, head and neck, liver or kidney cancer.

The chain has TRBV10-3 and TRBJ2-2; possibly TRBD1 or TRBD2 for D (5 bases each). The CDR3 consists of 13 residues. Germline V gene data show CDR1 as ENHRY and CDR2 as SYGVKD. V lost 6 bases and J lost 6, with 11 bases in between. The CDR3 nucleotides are TGTGCCATCAGAAGAGTGGGGGCCGGGGAGCTGTTTTTT. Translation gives CAIRRVGAGELFF.

CDR3 in amino acids: CASSEQGNQPQHF. CDR3 sequence (DNA): TGTGCCAGCAGTGAACAGGGCAATCAGCCCCAGCATTTT. V gene TRBV6-4 combines with J gene TRBJ1-5; TRBD1 might be the D (5 bases). The CDR3 has 13 amino acids. Between the trimmed V and J ends, which lost 3 bases and 2 bases, there was a span of 5 bases. Germline V gene data show CDR1 as MRHNA and CDR2 as SNTAGT.

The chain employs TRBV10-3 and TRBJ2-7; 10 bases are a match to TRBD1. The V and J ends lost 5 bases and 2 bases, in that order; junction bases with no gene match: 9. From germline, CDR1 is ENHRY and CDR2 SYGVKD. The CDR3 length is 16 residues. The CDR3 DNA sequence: TGTGCCATCAGTACCCCGGGACAGGGGTTTGCCTACGAGCAGTACTTC. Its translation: CAISTPGQGFAYEQYF.

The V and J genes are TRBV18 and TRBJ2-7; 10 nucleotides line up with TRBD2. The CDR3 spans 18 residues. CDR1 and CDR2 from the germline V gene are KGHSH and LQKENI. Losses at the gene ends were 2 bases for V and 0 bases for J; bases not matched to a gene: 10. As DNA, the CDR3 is TGTGCCAGCTCACCAACGGCCCTAAGCGGGGGGGTCTCCTACGAGCAGTACTTC. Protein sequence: CASSPTALSGGVSYEQYF. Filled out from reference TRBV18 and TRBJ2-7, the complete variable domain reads NAGVMQNPRHLVRRRGQEARLRCSPMKGHSHVYWYRQLPEEGLKFMVYLQKENIIDESGMPKERFSAEFPKEGPSILRIQQVVRGDSAAYFCASSPTALSGGVSYEQYFGPGTRLTVT.

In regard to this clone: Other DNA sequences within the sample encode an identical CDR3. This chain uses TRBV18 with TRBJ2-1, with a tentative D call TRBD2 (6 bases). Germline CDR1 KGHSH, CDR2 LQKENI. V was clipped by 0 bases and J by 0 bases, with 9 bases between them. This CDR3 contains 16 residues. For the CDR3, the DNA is TGTGCCAGCTCACCACCGACCGGGGGCTCCTACAATGAGCAGTTCTTC. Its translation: CASSPPTGGSYNEQFF.

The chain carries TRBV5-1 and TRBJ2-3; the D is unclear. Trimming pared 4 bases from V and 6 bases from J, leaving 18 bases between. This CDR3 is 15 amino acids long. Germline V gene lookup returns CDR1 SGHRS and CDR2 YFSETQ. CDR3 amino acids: CASSLGNQQSDTQYF. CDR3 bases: TGCGCCAGCAGCCTGGGGAACCAGCAGTCGGATACGCAGTATTTT.

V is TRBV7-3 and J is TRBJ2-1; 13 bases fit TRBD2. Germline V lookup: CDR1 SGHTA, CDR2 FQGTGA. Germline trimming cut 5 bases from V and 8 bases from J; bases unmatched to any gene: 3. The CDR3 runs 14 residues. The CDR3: CASSRLAGGDEQFF. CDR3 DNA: TGTGCCAGCAGCCGACTAGCGGGGGGTGATGAGCAGTTCTTC.

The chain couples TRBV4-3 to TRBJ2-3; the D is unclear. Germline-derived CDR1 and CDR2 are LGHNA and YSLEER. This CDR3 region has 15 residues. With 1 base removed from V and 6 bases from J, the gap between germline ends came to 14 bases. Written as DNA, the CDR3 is TGCGCCAGCAGCCAAGGCGCAACTCTACCGGATACGCAGTATTTT. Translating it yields CASSQGATLPDTQYF.

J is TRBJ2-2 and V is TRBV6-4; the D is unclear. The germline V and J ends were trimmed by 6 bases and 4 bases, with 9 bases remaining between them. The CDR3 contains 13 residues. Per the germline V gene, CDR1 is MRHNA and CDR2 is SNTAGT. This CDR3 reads CASRETLTGELFF. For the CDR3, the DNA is TGTGCCAGCAGAGAGACTCTCACCGGGGAGCTGTTTTTT.

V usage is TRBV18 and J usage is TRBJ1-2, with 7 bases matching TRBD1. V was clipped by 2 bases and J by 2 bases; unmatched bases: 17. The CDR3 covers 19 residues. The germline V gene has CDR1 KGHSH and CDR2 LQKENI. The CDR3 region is CASSPEVTGTARKNYGYTF. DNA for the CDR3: TGTGCCAGCTCACCAGAGGTGACGGGGACAGCGAGAAAAAACTATGGCTACACCTTC.

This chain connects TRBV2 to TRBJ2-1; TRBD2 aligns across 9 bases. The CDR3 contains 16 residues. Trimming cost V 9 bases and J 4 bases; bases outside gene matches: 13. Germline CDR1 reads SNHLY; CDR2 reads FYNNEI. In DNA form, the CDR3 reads TGTGCCAGTTCTTCGTGGGGACTAGCCTTTTACAATGAGCAGTTCTTC. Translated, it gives CASSSWGLAFYNEQFF.

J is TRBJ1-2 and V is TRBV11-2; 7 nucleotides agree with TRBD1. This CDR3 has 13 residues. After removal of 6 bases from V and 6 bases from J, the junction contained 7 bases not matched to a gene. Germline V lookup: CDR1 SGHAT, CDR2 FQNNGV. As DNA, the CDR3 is TGTGCCAGCAGAAAACAGGGGAGTAATGGCTACACCTTC. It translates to CASRKQGSNGYTF.

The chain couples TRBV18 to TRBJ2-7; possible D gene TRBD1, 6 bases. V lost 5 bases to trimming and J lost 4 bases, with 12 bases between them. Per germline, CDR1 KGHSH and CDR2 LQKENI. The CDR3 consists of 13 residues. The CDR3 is CASSFGQPYEQYF. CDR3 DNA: TGTGCCAGCTCATTCGGACAGCCATACGAGCAGTACTTC. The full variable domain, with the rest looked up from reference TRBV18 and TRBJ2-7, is NAGVMQNPRHLVRRRGQEARLRCSPMKGHSHVYWYRQLPEEGLKFMVYLQKENIIDESGMPKERFSAEFPKEGPSILRIQQVVRGDSAAYFCASSFGQPYEQYFGPGTRLTVT.

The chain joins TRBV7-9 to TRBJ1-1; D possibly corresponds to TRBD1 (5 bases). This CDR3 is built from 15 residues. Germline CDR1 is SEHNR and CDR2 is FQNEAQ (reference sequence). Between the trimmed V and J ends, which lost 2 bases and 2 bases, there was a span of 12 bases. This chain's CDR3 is CASSLWQGPNTEAFF. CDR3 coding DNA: TGTGCCAGCAGCTTATGGCAGGGCCCCAACACTGAAGCTTTCTTT. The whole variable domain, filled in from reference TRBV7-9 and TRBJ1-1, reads DTGVSQNPRHKITKRGQNVTFRCDPISEHNRLYWYRQTLGQGPEFLTYFQNEAQLEKSRLLSDRFSAERPKGSFSTLEIQRTEQGDSAMYLCASSLWQGPNTEAFFGQGTRLTVV.

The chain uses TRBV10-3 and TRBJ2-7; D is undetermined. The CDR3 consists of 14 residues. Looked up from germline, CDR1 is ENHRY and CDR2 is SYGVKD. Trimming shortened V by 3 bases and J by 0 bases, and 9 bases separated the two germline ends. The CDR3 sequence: CAISEPESSYEQYF. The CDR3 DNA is TGTGCCATCAGTGAACCGGAGAGCTCCTACGAGCAGTACTTC.

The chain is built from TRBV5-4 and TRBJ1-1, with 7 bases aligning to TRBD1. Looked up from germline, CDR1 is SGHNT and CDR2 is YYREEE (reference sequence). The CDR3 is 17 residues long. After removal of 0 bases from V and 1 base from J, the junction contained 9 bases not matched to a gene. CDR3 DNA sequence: TGTGCCAGCAGCTTGGGGGGGCGGGGACAGAGGAACACTGAAGCTTTCTTT. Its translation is CASSLGGRGQRNTEAFF.

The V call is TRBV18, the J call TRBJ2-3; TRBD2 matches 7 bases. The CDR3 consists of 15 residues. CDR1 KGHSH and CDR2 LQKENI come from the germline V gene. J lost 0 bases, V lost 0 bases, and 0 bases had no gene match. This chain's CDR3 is CASSPPSGSTDTQYF. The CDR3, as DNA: TGTGCCAGCTCACCACCTAGCGGGAGCACAGATACGCAGTATTTT. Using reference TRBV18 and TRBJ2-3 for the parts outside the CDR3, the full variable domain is NAGVMQNPRHLVRRRGQEARLRCSPMKGHSHVYWYRQLPEEGLKFMVYLQKENIIDESGMPKERFSAEFPKEGPSILRIQQVVRGDSAAYFCASSPPSGSTDTQYFGPGTRLTVL.

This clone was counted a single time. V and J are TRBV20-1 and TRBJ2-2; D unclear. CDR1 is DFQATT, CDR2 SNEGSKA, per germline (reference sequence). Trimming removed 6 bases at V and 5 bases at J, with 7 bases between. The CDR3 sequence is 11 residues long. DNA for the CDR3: TGCAGTGCGGAGATTACCGGGGAGCTGTTTTTT. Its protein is CSAEITGELFF.

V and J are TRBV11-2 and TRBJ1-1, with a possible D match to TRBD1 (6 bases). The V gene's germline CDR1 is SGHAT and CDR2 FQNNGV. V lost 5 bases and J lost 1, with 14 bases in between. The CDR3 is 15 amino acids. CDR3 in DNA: TGTGCCAGCAGCGACACCGGGACACCGAACACTGAAGCTTTCTTT. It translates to CASSDTGTPNTEAFF. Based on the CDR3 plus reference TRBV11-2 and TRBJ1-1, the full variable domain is EAGVAQSPRYKIIEKRQSVAFWCNPISGHATLYWYQQILGQGPKLLIQFQNNGVVDDSQLPKDRFSAERLKGVDSTLKIQPAKLEDSAVYLCASSDTGTPNTEAFFGQGTRLTVV.

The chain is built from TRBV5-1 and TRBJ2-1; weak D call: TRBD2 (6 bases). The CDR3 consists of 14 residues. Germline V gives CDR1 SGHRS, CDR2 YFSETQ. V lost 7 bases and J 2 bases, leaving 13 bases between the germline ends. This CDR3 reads CASARGRTYNEQFF. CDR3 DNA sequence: TGCGCCAGCGCGCGAGGGAGGACCTACAATGAGCAGTTCTTC.

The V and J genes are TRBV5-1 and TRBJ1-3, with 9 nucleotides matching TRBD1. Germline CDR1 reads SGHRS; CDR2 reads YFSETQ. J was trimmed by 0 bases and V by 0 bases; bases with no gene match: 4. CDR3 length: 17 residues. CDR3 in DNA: TGCGCCAGCAGCTTGGGGGGACAGGGCATCTCTGGAAACACCATATATTTT. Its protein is CASSLGGQGISGNTIYF.

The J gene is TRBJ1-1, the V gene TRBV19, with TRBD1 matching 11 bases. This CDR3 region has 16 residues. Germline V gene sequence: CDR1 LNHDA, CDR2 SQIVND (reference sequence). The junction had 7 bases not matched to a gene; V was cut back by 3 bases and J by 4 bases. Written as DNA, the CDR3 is TGTGCCAGTAGTATGGCCGGACAGGGGGCAATCACTGAAGCTTTCTTT. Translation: CASSMAGQGAITEAFF. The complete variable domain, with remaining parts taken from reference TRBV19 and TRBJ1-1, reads DGGITQSPKYLFRKEGQNVTLSCEQNLNHDAMYWYRQDPGQGLRLIYYSQIVNDFQKGDIAEGYSVSREKKESFPLTVTSAQKNPTAFYLCASSMAGQGAITEAFFGQGTRLTVV.

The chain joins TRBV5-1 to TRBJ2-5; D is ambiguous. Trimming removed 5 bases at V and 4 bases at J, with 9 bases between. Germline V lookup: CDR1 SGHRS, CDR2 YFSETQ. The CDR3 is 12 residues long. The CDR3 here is CASRSGGETQYF. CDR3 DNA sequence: TGCGCCAGCAGATCCGGTGGAGAGACCCAGTACTTC.

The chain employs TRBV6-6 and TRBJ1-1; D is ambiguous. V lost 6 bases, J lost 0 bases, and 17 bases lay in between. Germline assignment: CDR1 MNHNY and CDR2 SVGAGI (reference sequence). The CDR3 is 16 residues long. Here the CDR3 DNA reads TGTGCCAGCAGGCGGCCGGCCAGCCTGATGAACACTGAAGCTTTCTTT. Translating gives CASRRPASLMNTEAFF.

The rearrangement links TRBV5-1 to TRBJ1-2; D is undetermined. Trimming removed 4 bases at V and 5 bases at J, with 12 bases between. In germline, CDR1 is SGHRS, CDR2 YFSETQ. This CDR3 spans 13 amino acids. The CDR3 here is CASSSAGGYGYTF. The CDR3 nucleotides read TGCGCCAGCAGCAGCGCAGGCGGATATGGCTACACCTTC.

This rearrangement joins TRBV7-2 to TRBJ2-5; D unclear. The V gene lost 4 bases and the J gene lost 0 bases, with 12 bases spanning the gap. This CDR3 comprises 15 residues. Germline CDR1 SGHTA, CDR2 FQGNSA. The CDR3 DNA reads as TGTGCCAGCAGCTCTCGAGAGCCGTACCAAGAGACCCAGTACTTC. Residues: CASSSREPYQETQYF. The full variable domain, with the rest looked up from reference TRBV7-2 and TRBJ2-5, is GAGVSQSPSNKVTEKGKDVELRCDPISGHTALYWYRQSLGQGLEFLIYFQGNSAPDKSGLPSDRFSAERTGGSVSTLTIQRTQQEDSAVYLCASSSREPYQETQYFGPGTRLLVL.

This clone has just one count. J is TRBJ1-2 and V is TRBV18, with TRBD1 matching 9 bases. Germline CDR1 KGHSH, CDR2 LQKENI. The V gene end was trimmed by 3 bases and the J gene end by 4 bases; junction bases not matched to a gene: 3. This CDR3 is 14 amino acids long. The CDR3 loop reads CASSPDRGVYGYTF. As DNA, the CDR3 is TGTGCCAGCTCACCGGACAGGGGAGTCTATGGCTACACCTTC.